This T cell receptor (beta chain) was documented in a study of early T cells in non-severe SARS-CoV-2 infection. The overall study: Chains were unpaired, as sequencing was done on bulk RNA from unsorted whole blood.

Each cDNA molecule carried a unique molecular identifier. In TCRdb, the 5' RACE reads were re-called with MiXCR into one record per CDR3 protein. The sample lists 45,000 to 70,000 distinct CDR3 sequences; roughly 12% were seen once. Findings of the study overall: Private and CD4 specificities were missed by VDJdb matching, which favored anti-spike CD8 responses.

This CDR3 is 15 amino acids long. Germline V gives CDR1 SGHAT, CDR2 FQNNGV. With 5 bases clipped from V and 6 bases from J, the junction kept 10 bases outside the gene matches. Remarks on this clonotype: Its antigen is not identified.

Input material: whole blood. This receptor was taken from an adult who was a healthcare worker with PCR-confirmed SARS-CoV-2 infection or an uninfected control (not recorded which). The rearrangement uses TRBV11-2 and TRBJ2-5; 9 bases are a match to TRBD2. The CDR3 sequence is CASSHSGTSRKTQYF. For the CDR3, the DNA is TGTGCCAGCAGCCACTCTGGGACTAGCCGGAAGACCCAGTACTTC.